The clone carrying this TCR beta chain was counted a few times. Its antigen remains unknown. This entry belongs to a study of CD8 T cells in ankylosing spondylitis. Molecular-barcoded quantitative 5'-RACE produced these TCR beta libraries. A single record per CDR3 protein comes from TCRdb applying MiXCR to the 5' RACE reads. The sample lists roughly 450,000 distinct CDR3 sequences; 25% to 30% were seen once. The germline V gene encodes CDR1 SGHTA and CDR2 FQGNSA. V lost 3 bases to trimming and J lost 5 bases, with 13 bases between them. This CDR3 has 14 amino acids. Study-wide findings and caveats: Prior literature has documented some motif variants in synovial fluid and blood from reactive arthritis. Clones linked to disease were reported to show significant enrichment in matched ankylosing spondylitis synovial fluid. The authors found the disease-linked clones to be CD8+ and relatively rare in peripheral blood. Ankylosing spondylitis blood appeared to be characterized by a TCR beta motif of under 10 highly homologous variants.

This chain links TRBV7-2 with TRBJ1-1; TRBD1 might be the D (5 bases). The sequencing input was blood, either unsorted or a sorted T cell fraction (not recorded which). This receptor was identified in a male donor with ankylosing spondylitis. The CDR3 sequence: CASSFRDARTEAFF. CDR3 coding DNA: TGTGCCAGCAGCTTCCGGGACGCCCGGACTGAAGCTTTCTTT.